This TCR beta chain was found in a study of blood T cells in healthy people across ages. Of note for this clonotype: What it binds is unknown.

Each sample had at least 6.5 million PBMCs isolated. Study-level points and caveats: Compared with aged donors, long-lived donors showed fewer expanded clones, suggesting selection.

For the second PCR, which ran for roughly 6 to 11 cycles, a sample-barcoded 5' primer and a J-beta primer mix were used. A tag from a template-switch adaptor with 12 random nucleotides marked each cDNA molecule. MiXCR, applied by TCRdb to the 5' RACE reads, yields one record per CDR3 protein. The sample holds over 1,200,000 distinct CDR3 sequences, approximately 59% seen once. V lost 6 bases, J lost 2 bases, and 15 bases lay in between. Germline V gene data show CDR1 as LGHNA and CDR2 as YNFKEQ. CDR3 size: 15 residues. The chain recombines TRBV4-2 with TRBJ2-3; D is unclear. This receptor was identified in a young man in good health. The sample consisted of blood. The CDR3 DNA sequence: TGTGCCAGCAGGGAAGCACTATTGACCACAGATACGCAGTATTTT. Translated: CASREALLTTDTQYF.